The clone carrying this TCR beta chain was seen only a few times. Its antigen is undetermined. Sample time point: pre-sensitization, week 0. Treatment specified: therapeutic diphenylcyclopropenone sensitization with weekly scalp DPC. This entry is derived from a study of human T cells and chemical hapten exposure. Study at large: Alopecia universalis, totalis or areata was present in patients who were mostly female.

Each CDR3 protein is one row after TCRdb ran MiXCR on the RACE reads. Of more than 100,000 distinct CDR3 sequences listed, roughly 13% are singletons. Broader study findings: No shift was seen in TCRs above 1 in 1000 frequency with DPC sensitization. Significantly greater numbers of large CDR3 similarity clusters came from expanded TCRs than from controls. Patch test score rose with PT1 expanded TCR count, significant at thresholds 8, 16 and 32, not 4.

The TCR comes from a woman aged 18-29 years with alopecia areata. Some clones in this sample may be carry-over from other donors' samples. The sample was whole blood, taken in connection with sensitization to the hapten diphenylcyclopropenone (DPC).

In DNA form, the CDR3 reads TGCGCCAGCATTAGCGGGAAGATCACAGATACGCAGTATTTT. Amino acids: CASISGKITDTQYF. The V call is TRBV5-1, the J call TRBJ2-3, with TRBD2 matching 8 bases. Germline V gives CDR1 SGHRS, CDR2 YFSETQ. The CDR3 runs 14 residues. V lost 6 bases and J lost 2; bases outside the gene matches: 5.